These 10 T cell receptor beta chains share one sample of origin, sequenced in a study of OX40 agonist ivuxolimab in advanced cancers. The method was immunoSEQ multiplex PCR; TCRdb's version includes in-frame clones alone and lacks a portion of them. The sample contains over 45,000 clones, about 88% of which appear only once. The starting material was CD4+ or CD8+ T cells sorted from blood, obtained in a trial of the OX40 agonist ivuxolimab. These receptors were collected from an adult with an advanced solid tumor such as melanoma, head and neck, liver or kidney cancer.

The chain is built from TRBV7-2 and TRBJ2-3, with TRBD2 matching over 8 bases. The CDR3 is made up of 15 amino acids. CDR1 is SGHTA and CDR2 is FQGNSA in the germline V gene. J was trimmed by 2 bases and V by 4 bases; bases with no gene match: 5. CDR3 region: CASSWSGGNTDTQYF. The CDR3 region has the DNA TGTGCCAGCAGCTGGAGCGGGGGAAACACAGATACGCAGTATTTT.

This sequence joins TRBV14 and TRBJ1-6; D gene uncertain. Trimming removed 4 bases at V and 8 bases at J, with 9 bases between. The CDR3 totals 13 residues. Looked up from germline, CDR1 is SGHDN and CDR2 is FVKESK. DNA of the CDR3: TGTGCCAGCAGCCGGGGTACGCATTCACCCCTCCACTTT. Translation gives CASSRGTHSPLHF.

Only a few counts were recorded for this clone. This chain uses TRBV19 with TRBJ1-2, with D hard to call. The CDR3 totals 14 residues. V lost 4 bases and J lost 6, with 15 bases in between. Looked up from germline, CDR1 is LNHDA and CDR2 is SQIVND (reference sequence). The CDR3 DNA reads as TGTGCCAGTAGTAACGGACGGAACCTAGATGGCTACACCTTC. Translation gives CASSNGRNLDGYTF. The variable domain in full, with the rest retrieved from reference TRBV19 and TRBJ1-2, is DGGITQSPKYLFRKEGQNVTLSCEQNLNHDAMYWYRQDPGQGLRLIYYSQIVNDFQKGDIAEGYSVSREKKESFPLTVTSAQKNPTAFYLCASSNGRNLDGYTFGSGTRLTVV.

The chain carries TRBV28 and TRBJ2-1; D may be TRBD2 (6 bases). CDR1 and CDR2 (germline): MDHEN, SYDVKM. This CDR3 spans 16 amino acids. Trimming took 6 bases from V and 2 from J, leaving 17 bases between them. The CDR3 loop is CASRDLSGPTYNEQFF. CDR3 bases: TGTGCCAGCAGGGACCTAAGCGGGCCCACCTACAATGAGCAGTTCTTC.

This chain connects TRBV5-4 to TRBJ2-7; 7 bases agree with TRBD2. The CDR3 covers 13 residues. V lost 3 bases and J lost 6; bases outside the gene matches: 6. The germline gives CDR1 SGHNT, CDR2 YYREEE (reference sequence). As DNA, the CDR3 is TGTGCCAGCAGCTCGATGGGAGGGATCGAGCAGTACTTC. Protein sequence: CASSSMGGIEQYF.

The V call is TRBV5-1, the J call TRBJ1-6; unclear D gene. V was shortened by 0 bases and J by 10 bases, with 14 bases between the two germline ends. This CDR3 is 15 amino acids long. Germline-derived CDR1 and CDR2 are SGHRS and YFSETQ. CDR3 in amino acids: CASSLVGQRNSPLHF. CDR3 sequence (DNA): TGCGCCAGCAGCTTGGTCGGGCAGCGTAACTCACCCCTCCACTTT.

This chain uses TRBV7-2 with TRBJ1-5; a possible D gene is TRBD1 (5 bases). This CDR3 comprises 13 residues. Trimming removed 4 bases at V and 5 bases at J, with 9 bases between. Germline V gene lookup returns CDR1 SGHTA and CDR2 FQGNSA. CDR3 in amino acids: CASSSQGYQPQHF. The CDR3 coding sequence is TGTGCCAGCAGCTCGCAGGGATATCAGCCCCAGCATTTT.

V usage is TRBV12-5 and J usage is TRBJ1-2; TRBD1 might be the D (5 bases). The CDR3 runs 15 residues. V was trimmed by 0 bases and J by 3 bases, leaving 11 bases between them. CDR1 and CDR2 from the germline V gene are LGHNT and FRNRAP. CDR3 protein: CASGLVLGVDYGYTF. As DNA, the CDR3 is TGTGCTAGTGGTTTGGTACTAGGGGTGGACTATGGCTACACCTTC.

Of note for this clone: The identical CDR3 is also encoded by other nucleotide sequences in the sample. The CDR3 DNA is TGTGCCAGCAGCGGTTCTTTCTCTGGGGCCAACGTCCTGACTTTC. Translated: CASSGSFSGANVLTF. This rearrangement joins TRBV27 to TRBJ2-6, with unresolved D. CDR3 length: 15 residues. Germline V gene data show CDR1 as MNHEY and CDR2 as SMNVEV (reference sequence). The V end was cut by 6 bases, the J end by 0 bases, with 9 bases between.

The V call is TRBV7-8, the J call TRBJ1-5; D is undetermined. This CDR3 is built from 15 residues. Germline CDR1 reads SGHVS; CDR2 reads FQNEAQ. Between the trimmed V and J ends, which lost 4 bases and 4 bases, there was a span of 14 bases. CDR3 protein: CASSSRVFGNQPQHF. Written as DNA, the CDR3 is TGTGCCAGCAGCTCGAGGGTATTTGGGAATCAGCCCCAGCATTTT.